A single sample gave rise to the 2 T cell receptor beta chains below, sequenced in a study of regulatory T cells in long-lasting Graves disease. The time point is: newly diagnosed GD, antithyroid drugs for less than 3 months. The TCR library used RNA extracted from PBMCs. Arm-PCR of CDR3 regions and iRepertoire HTBI primers were the basis on which TCR beta libraries were built. A single record per CDR3 protein comes from TCRdb applying MiXCR to the multiplex PCR reads. The table includes hundreds of thousands of distinct CDR3 sequences, 16% detected once. The same sample was also studied in work on T cells in Graves' hyperthyroidism and ophthalmopathy.

The sequenced sample was peripheral blood mononuclear cells (PBMCs), obtained at new diagnosis, from a patient treated with antithyroid drugs. Receptors were obtained from a young woman with Graves disease.

CDR3 coding DNA: TGTGCCAGCCATGGGGCGACAGGGAGACAGCCCCAGCATTTT. This encodes CASHGATGRQPQHF. The rearrangement uses TRBV6-1 and TRBJ1-5; 7 bases map to TRBD1. The CDR3 has 14 residues. Germline CDR1 reads MNHNS; CDR2 reads SASEGT. J lost 7 bases, V lost 8 bases, and 11 bases had no gene match.

The chain carries TRBV28 and TRBJ1-6; D is unresolved. Between the trimmed V and J ends, which lost 6 bases and 9 bases, there was a span of 12 bases. The germline CDR1 and CDR2 sequences are MDHEN and SYDVKM. The CDR3 has 13 amino acids. The CDR3 bases are TGTGCCAGCAGCCCATCAGGTGTTTCACCCCTCCACTTT. Translated: CASSPSGVSPLHF.